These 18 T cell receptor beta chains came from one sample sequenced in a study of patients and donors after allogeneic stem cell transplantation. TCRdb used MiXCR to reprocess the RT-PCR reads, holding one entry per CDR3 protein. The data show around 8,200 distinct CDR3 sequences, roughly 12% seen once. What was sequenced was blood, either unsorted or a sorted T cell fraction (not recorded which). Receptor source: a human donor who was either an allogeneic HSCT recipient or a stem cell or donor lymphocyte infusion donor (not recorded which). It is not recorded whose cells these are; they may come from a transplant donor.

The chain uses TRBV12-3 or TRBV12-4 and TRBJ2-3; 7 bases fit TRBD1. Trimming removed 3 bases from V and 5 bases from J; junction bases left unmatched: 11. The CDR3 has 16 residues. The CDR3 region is CASSFSRGRTVDTQYF. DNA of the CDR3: TGTGCCAGCAGTTTTTCGAGGGGGCGCACAGTAGATACGCAGTATTTT.

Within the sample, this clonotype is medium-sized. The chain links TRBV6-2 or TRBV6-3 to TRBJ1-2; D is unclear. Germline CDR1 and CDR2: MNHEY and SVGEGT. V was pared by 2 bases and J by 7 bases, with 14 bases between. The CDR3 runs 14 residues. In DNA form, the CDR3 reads TGTGCCAGCAGTTACGGAAGGGAGGGAAGTGGCTACACCTTC. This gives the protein CASSYGREGSGYTF.

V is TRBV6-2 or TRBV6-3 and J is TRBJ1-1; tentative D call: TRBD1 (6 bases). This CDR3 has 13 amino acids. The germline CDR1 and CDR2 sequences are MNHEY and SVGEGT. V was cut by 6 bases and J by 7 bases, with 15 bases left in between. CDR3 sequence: CASRLTGQNEAFF. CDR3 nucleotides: TGTGCCAGCAGACTAACCGGACAGAATGAAGCTTTCTTT.

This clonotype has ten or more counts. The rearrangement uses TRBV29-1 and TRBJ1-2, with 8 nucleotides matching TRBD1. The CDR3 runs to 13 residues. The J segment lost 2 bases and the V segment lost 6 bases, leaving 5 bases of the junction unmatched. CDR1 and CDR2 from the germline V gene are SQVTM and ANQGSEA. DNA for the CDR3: TGCAGCGTCCCAGGGGGCGCGAACTATGGCTACACCTTC. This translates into CSVPGGANYGYTF.

The CDR3 DNA reads TGTGCCAGCAGTTCCAGACAGGGGGCTAGCAATGAGCAGTTCTTC. This encodes CASSSRQGASNEQFF. The chain is built from TRBV12-3 or TRBV12-4 and TRBJ2-1; 10 bases align to TRBD1. V lost 4 bases to trimming and J lost 6 bases; unmatched junction nucleotides: 6. This CDR3 region has 15 residues.

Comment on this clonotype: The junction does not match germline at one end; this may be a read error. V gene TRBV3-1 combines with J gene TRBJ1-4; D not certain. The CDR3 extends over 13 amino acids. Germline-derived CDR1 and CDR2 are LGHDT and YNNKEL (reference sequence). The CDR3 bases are TGTGCCAGCAGCCAAGACCAACGGCAGCCCCAGCTTTTT. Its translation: CASSQDQRQPQLF.

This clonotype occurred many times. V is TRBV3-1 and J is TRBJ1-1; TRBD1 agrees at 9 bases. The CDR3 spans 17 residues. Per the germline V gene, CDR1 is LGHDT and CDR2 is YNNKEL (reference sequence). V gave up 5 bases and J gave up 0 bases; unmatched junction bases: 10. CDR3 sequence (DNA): TGTGCCAGCAGCTCAAATCGACAGGGGGGCATGAACACTGAAGCTTTCTTT. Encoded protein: CASSSNRQGGMNTEAFF. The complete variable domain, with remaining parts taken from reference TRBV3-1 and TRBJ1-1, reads DTAVSQTPKYLVTQMGNDKSIKCEQNLGHDTMYWYKQDSKKFLKIMFSYNNKELIINETVPNRFSPKSPDKAHLNLHINSLELGDSAVYFCASSSNRQGGMNTEAFFGQGTRLTVV.

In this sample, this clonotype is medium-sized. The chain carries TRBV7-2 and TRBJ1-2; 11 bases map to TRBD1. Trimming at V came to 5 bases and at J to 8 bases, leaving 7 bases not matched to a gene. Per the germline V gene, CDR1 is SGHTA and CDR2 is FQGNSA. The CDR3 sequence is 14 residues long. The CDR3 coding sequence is TGTGCCAGCAGCGATCCCGGGACAGGGGGAGGCTACACCTTC. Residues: CASSDPGTGGGYTF.

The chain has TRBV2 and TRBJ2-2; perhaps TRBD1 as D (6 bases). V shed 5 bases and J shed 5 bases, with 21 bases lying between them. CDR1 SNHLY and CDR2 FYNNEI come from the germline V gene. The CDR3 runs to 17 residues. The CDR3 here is CASSPDRTLSRTGELFF. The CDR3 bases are TGTGCCAGCAGTCCCGACAGGACCCTCTCACGTACCGGGGAGCTGTTTTTT.

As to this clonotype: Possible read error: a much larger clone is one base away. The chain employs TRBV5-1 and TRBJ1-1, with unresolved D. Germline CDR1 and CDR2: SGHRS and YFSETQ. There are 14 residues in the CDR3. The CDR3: CASSRGGLNTDAFF. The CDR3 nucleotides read TGCGCCAGCAGCCGCGGCGGATTGAACACTGATGCTTTCTTT.

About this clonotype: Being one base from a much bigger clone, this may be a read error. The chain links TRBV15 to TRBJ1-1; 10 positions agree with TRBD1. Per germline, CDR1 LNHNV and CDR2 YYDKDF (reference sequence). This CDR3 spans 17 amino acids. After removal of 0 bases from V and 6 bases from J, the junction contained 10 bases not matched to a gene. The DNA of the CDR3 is TGTGCCACCAGCAGAGATGGGACAGGGGACCTTCTGGCTGAAGCTTTCTTT. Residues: CATSRDGTGDLLAEAFF.

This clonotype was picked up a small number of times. The CDR3: CASSVGTDTQYF. CDR3 DNA sequence: TGTGCCAGCAGCGTAGGAACAGATACGCAGTATTTT. This chain links TRBV9 with TRBJ2-3; D gene ambiguous. This CDR3 is 12 amino acids long. Looked up from germline, CDR1 is SGDLS and CDR2 is YYNGEE. V was clipped by 0 bases and J by 3 bases, with 2 bases between them. The full variable domain, in which reference TRBV9 and TRBJ2-3 provide the parts outside the CDR3, is DSGVTQTPKHLITATGQRVTLRCSPRSGDLSVYWYQQSLDQGLQFLIQYYNGEERAKGNILERFSAQQFPDLHSELNLSSLELGDSALYFCASSVGTDTQYFGPGTRLTVL.

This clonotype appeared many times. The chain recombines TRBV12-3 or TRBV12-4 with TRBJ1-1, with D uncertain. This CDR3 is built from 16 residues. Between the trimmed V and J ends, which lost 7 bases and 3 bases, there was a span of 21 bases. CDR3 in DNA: TGTGCCAGCAAACGAACTACCGAGAGTTGGTACACTGAAGCTTTCTTT. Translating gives CASKRTTESWYTEAFF.

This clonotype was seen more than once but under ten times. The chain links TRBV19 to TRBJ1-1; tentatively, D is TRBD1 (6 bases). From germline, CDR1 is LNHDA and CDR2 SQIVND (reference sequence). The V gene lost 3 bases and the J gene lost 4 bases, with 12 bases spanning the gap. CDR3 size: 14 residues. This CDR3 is CASSIGGGITEAFF. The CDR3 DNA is TGTGCCAGTAGTATTGGGGGGGGCATCACTGAAGCTTTCTTT.

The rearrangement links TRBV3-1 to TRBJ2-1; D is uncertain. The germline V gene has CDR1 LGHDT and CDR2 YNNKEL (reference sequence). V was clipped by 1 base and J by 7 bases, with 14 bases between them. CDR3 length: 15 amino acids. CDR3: CASSQVRTPVNEQFF. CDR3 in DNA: TGTGCCAGCAGCCAAGTACGTACCCCGGTGAATGAGCAGTTCTTC.

CDR3 nucleotides: TGTGCCAGCAGCGTGCTAGCGGGGGGGCCCGGCACAGATACGCAGTATTTT. This gives the protein CASSVLAGGPGTDTQYF. The V call is TRBV9, the J call TRBJ2-3, with 12 bases matching TRBD2. The CDR3 consists of 17 residues. Germline CDR1 and CDR2: SGDLS and YYNGEE. The V gene end was trimmed by 2 bases and the J gene end by 1 base; junction bases not matched to a gene: 5.

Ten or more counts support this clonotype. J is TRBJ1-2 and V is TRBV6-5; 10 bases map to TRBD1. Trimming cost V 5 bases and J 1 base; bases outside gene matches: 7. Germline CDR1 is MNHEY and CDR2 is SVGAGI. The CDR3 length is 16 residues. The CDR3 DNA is TGTGCCAGCAGTCGCGGGACAGGGGATTTTAACTATGGCTACACCTTC. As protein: CASSRGTGDFNYGYTF.

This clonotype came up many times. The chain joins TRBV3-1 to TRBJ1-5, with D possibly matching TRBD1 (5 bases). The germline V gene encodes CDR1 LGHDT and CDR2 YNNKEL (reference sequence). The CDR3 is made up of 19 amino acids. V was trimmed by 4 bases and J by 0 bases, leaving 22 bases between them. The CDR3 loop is CASSPETALMTTSNQPQHF. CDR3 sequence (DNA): TGTGCCAGCAGCCCCGAGACAGCTCTCATGACAACTAGCAATCAGCCCCAGCATTTT.